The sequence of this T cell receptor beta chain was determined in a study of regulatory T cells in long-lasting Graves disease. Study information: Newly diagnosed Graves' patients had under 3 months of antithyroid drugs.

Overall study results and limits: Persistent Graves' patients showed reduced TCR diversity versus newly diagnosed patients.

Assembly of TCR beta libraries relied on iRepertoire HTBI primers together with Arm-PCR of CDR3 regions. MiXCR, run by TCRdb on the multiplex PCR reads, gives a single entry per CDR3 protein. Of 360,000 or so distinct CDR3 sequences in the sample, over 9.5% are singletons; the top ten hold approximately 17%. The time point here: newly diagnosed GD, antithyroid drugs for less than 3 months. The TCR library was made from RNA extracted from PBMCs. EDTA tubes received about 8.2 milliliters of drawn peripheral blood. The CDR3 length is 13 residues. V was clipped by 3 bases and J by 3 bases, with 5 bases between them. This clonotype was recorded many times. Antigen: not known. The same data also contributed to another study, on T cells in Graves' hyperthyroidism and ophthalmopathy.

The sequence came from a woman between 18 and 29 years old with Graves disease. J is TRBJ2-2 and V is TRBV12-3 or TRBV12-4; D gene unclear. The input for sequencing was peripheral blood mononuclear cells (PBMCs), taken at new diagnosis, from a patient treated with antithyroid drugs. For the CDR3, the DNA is TGTGCCAGCAGTTTTAAGCACACCGGGGAGCTGTTTTTT. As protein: CASSFKHTGELFF.